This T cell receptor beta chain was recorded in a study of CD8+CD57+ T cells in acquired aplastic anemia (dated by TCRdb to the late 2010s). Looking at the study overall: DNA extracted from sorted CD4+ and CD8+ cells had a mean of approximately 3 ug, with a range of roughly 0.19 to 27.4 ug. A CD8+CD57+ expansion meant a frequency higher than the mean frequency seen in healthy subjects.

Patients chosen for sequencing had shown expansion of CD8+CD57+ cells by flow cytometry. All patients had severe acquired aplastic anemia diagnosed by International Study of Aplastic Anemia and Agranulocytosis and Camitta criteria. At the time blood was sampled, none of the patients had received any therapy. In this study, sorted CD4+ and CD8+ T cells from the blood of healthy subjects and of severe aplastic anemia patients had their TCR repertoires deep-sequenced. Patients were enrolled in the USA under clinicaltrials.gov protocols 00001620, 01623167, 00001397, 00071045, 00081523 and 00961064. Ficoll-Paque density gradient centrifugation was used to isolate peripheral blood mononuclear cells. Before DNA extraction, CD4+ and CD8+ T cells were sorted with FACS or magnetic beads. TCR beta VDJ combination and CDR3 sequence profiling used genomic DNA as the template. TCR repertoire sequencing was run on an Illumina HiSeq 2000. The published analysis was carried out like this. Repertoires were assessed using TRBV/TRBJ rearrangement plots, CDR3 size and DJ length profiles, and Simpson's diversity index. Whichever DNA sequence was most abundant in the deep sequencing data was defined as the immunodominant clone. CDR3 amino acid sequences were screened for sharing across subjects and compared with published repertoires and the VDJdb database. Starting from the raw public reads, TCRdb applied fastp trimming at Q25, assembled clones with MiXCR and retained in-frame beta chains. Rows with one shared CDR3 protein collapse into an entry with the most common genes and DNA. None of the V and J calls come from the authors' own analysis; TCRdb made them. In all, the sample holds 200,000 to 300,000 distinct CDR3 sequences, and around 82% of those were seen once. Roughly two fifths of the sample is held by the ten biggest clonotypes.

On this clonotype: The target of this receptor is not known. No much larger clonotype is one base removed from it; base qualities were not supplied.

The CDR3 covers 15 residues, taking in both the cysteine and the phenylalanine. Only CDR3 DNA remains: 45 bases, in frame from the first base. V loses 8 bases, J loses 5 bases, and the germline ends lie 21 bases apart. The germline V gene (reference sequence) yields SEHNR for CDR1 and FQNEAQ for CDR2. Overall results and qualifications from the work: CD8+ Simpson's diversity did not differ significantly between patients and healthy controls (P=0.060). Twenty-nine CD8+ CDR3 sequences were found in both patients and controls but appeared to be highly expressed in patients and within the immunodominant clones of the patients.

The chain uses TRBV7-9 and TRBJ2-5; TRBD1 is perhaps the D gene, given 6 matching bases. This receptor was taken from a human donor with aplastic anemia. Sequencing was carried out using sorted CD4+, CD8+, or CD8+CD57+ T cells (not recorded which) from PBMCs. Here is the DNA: TGTGCCAGCTCAAGACAGGCCAACGCCGGGGAGACCCAGTACTTC. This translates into CASSRQANAGETQYF.